Detailed here is one TCR beta chain. Autoimmune disease history or systemic immunosuppression was exclusionary. The data stem from a study of OX40 agonist ivuxolimab in advanced cancers. Germline CDR1 is SGHTA and CDR2 is FQGTGA. The CDR3 contains 15 residues. The V end was cut by 2 bases, the J end by 2 bases, with 10 bases between. Sequencing used immunoSEQ multiplex PCR; TCRdb keeps in-frame clones, though not all of them. Among about 99,000 clones, roughly 95% were seen once, and the ten largest hold just over 2%. The specimen comprised CD4+ or CD8+ T cells sorted from blood, sampled in a trial of the OX40 agonist ivuxolimab. The chain uses TRBV7-3 and TRBJ2-1, with D perhaps matching TRBD1 or TRBD2 (5 bases each). This TCR was sampled from an adult with an advanced solid tumor such as melanoma, head and neck, liver or kidney cancer. This CDR3 is CASSLGGDTYNEQFF. CDR3 nucleotides: TGTGCCAGCAGCTTAGGGGGAGACACCTACAATGAGCAGTTCTTC.